Below are 30 T cell receptor beta chains sequenced from a single sample in a study of cytomegalovirus exposure and HLA in healthy donors. In the PCR, 60 Vbeta and 13 Jbeta primers were used. The data were produced by immunoSEQ multiplex PCR, yet TCRdb's version contains in-frame clones alone and is incomplete. The sample shows about 140,000 clones, 70% of them seen only once. The source material was PBMCs. The receptors derive from a woman in her 30s in good health and CMV-seronegative.

This clone appeared a single time. CDR3 sequence reads: CSVVLQGHYGYTF. The CDR3 DNA follows: TGCAGCGTAGTATTGCAGGGCCACTATGGCTACACCTTC. This chain connects TRBV29-1 to TRBJ1-2, with D possibly matching TRBD1 (5 bases). The germline CDR1 and CDR2 sequences are SQVTM and ANQGSEA. This CDR3 spans 13 amino acids. V lost 6 bases, J lost 3 bases, and 14 bases lay in between.

This clone was seen a few times. The V call is TRBV11-3, the J call TRBJ2-2, with a tentative D call TRBD2 (6 bases). Per the germline V gene, CDR1 is SGHNT and CDR2 is YENEEA. The CDR3 is made up of 14 amino acids. The ends were cut back, 5 bases at V and 6 bases at J, with 13 bases in the middle. The CDR3 bases are TGTGCCAGCAGCCCGGGGCCTAGCGCCGGGGAGCTGTTTTTT. It specifies CASSPGPSAGELFF. Together with reference TRBV11-3 and TRBJ2-2, the CDR3 gives the full variable domain: EAGVVQSPRYKIIEKKQPVAFWCNPISGHNTLYWYLQNLGQGPELLIRYENEEAVDDSQLPKDRFSAERLKGVDSTLKIQPAELGDSAVYLCASSPGPSAGELFFGEGSRLTVL.

Turning to this clone: An end of the junction does not agree with germline; a read error may underlie this. This CDR3 is CASSEEPPGISPRYYEQYF. CDR3 sequence (DNA): TGTGCCAGCAGCGAAGAACCCCCAGGCATTTCCCCCCGCTACTACGAGCAGTACTTC. The chain uses TRBV4-2 and TRBJ2-7; D is ambiguous. The germline V gene has CDR1 LGHNA and CDR2 YNFKEQ. The CDR3 consists of 19 residues.

This clone has just a few counts. The gene calls are TRBV7-8 and TRBJ1-1; 7 bases fit TRBD1. Germline V gives CDR1 SGHVS, CDR2 FQNEAQ. The CDR3 covers 15 residues. Losses at the gene ends were 1 base for V and 1 base for J; bases not matched to a gene: 3. This CDR3 reads CASSLVRDRNTEAFF. In nucleotides, the CDR3 is TGTGCCAGCAGCTTAGTGCGGGACAGGAACACTGAAGCTTTCTTT. The complete variable domain, with remaining parts taken from reference TRBV7-8 and TRBJ1-1, reads GAGVSQSPRYKVAKRGQDVALRCDPISGHVSLFWYQQALGQGPEFLTYFQNEAQLDKSGLPSDRFFAERPEGSVSTLKIQRTQQEDSAVYLCASSLVRDRNTEAFFGQGTRLTVV.

The V call is TRBV19, the J call TRBJ2-3, with 9 bases fitting TRBD2. The CDR3 consists of 17 residues. CDR1 LNHDA and CDR2 SQIVND come from the germline V gene (reference sequence). The trim removed 3 bases at V and 4 bases at J, leaving 11 bases unmatched. The CDR3 region has the DNA TGTGCCAGTAGTATCAATCGGGGACTAGCCGTTCCAGATACGCAGTATTTT. It yields the protein CASSINRGLAVPDTQYF.

The chain employs TRBV29-1 and TRBJ1-2, with D perhaps matching TRBD1 (5 bases). V lost 4 bases to trimming and J lost 4 bases, with 13 bases between them. This CDR3 is 13 amino acids long. Germline values: CDR1 SQVTM, CDR2 ANQGSEA. The CDR3 coding sequence is TGCAGCGTTGCTCAGGGCCCCAGCTATGGCTACACCTTC. It translates to CSVAQGPSYGYTF.

The genes are TRBV11-2 and TRBJ2-1, with 15 positions matching TRBD2. CDR1 is SGHAT, CDR2 FQNNGV, per germline. J lost 4 bases, V lost 5 bases, and 3 bases had no gene match. CDR3 length: 16 amino acids. The DNA of the CDR3 is TGTGCCAGCAGCCCCGGGACTAGCGGGGGGTACAATGAGCAGTTCTTC. This codes for CASSPGTSGGYNEQFF.

This sequence joins TRBV5-4 and TRBJ2-1; unclear D gene. Trimming removed 5 bases from V and 4 bases from J, with 4 bases in between. Germline values: CDR1 SGHNT, CDR2 YYREEE (reference sequence). This CDR3 is built from 11 residues. CDR3 in DNA: TGTGCCAGCAGTTTATACAATGAGCAGTTCTTC. This translates into CASSLYNEQFF.

The gene calls are TRBV20-1 and TRBJ2-7; D ambiguous. The CDR3 is made up of 10 amino acids. Germline CDR1 DFQATT, CDR2 SNEGSKA (reference sequence). V gave up 6 bases and J gave up 3 bases, with 6 bases separating them. CDR3 region: CSALIYEQYF. CDR3 bases: TGCAGTGCCCTTATCTACGAGCAGTACTTC.

This chain links TRBV28 with TRBJ2-7, with D perhaps TRBD2 (6 bases). CDR3 length: 16 amino acids. V dropped 4 bases and J dropped 3 bases, with 19 bases sitting between them. Germline assignment: CDR1 MDHEN and CDR2 SYDVKM. In nucleotides, the CDR3 is TGTGCCAGCAGTTCGCCGGCTAGTAGCGGAGACTACGAGCAGTACTTC. This sequence encodes CASSSPASSGDYEQYF.

The chain carries TRBV28 and TRBJ1-3; 9 nucleotides line up with TRBD1. The CDR3 spans 15 residues. Looked up from germline, CDR1 is MDHEN and CDR2 is SYDVKM. With 4 bases clipped from V and 4 bases from J, the junction kept 5 bases outside the gene matches. The CDR3, as DNA: TGTGCCAGCAGTTCATACAGGGGGCTCGGAAACACCATATATTTT. Translated, it gives CASSSYRGLGNTIYF.

The chain links TRBV5-6 to TRBJ2-7, with D maybe TRBD1 (5 bases). Germline CDR1 reads SGHDT; CDR2 reads YYEEEE. The V gene lost 2 bases and the J gene lost 3 bases, with 15 bases spanning the gap. The CDR3 consists of 15 residues. The DNA of the CDR3 is TGTGCCAGCAGCTTTTGGGCAGGGCTCGGCTACGAGCAGTACTTC. Its translation: CASSFWAGLGYEQYF.

The chain employs TRBV28 and TRBJ1-6; 10 bases match TRBD1. CDR1 and CDR2 (germline): MDHEN, SYDVKM. This CDR3 comprises 15 residues. The J segment lost 7 bases and the V segment lost 5 bases, leaving 5 bases of the junction unmatched. CDR3 sequence: CASSIPGQGNSPLHF. The CDR3 DNA is TGTGCCAGCAGTATCCCGGGACAGGGGAATTCACCCCTCCACTTT.

V usage is TRBV6-5 and J usage is TRBJ2-4, with 7 positions matching TRBD1. Germline V lookup: CDR1 MNHEY, CDR2 SVGAGI. The trim removed 2 bases at V and 6 bases at J, leaving 7 bases unmatched. The CDR3 loop spans 15 amino acids. The CDR3 DNA follows: TGTGCCAGCAGTTACGCAGGGGGACCGTTAAACATTCAGTACTTC. Translating gives CASSYAGGPLNIQYF.

The chain uses TRBV27 and TRBJ2-7, with 8 bases matching TRBD1. Looked up from germline, CDR1 is MNHEY and CDR2 is SMNVEV (reference sequence). The V and J ends lost 5 bases and 4 bases, in that order; junction bases with no gene match: 7. The CDR3 sequence is 14 residues long. CDR3 bases: TGTGCCAGCAGTGCCCGACAGGGGTCGTACGAGCAGTACGTC. Residues: CASSARQGSYEQYV.

This chain uses TRBV7-9 with TRBJ1-3; D unresolved. CDR3 length: 16 residues. CDR1 SEHNR and CDR2 FQNEAQ come from the germline V gene (reference sequence). The V end lost 5 bases, the J end lost 0 bases, and 14 bases lay between the germline ends. The CDR3 DNA is TGTGCCAGCAGCAATCTCGAGAGAAGCTCTGGAAACACCATATATTTT. It yields the protein CASSNLERSSGNTIYF.

This sequence joins TRBV25-1 and TRBJ2-7, with D possibly matching TRBD2 (5 bases). This CDR3 is 14 amino acids long. Germline V gives CDR1 MGHDK, CDR2 SYGVNS. Trimming pared 4 bases from V and 4 bases from J, leaving 14 bases between. The CDR3 loop is CASSALGGRYEQYF. CDR3 nucleotides: TGTGCCAGCAGTGCCCTCGGAGGCCGATACGAGCAGTACTTC.

The chain links TRBV27 to TRBJ1-4; TRBD1 might be the D (5 bases). Trimming removed 3 bases at V and 0 bases at J, with 11 bases between. The CDR3 is 16 amino acids. Germline V gene lookup returns CDR1 MNHEY and CDR2 SMNVEV (reference sequence). The CDR3 coding sequence is TGTGCCAGCAGTTTTAATCAGGGTGCAACTAATGAAAAACTGTTTTTT. Protein: CASSFNQGATNEKLFF.

The chain carries TRBV7-6 and TRBJ2-7, with 7 nucleotides matching TRBD1. The CDR3 covers 14 residues. Germline loops: CDR1 SGHVS, CDR2 FNYEAQ. The V gene end was trimmed by 2 bases and the J gene end by 4 bases; junction bases not matched to a gene: 5. In DNA form, the CDR3 reads TGTGCCAGCAGCTTATATGAGGGGGCATACGAGCAGTACGTC. Translated: CASSLYEGAYEQYV.

The chain is built from TRBV28 and TRBJ2-5, with D maybe TRBD2 (5 bases). The CDR3 consists of 13 residues. Germline CDR1 MDHEN, CDR2 SYDVKM. Trimming removed 6 bases at V and 3 bases at J, with 11 bases between. The CDR3 loop reads CASRLDFKETQYF. DNA of the CDR3: TGTGCCAGCAGACTGGACTTCAAAGAGACCCAGTACTTC.

The V call is TRBV21-1, the J call TRBJ2-5; TRBD1 reflects the table's D call only, with no check against the DNA. The DNA matches TRBJ2-7 better at its end, which makes the J call doubtful. TRBV21-1 is a pseudogene. The CDR3 sequence is 16 residues long. CDR3 in amino acids: CASSKSWDREFYEQYF. CDR3 DNA: TGTGCCAGCAGCAAATCCTGGGACAGGGAATTCTACGAGCAGTACTTC.

The chain is built from TRBV18 and TRBJ1-1; D is ambiguous. The CDR3 consists of 15 residues. V lost 6 bases and J lost 0, with 14 bases in between. Germline CDR1 is KGHSH and CDR2 is LQKENI. The DNA of the CDR3 is TGTGCCAGCTCCCCCACAGAGGGTATGAACACTGAAGCTTTCTTT. It codes for CASSPTEGMNTEAFF.

The chain combines TRBV11-2 with TRBJ1-2; the D gene is possibly TRBD1 (5 bases). Germline V lookup: CDR1 SGHAT, CDR2 FQNNGV. The V and J ends lost 0 bases and 7 bases respectively, with 9 bases between them. The CDR3 covers 13 residues. In DNA, the CDR3 is TGTGCCAGCAGCTTAGACAGGGACTCTGGCTACACCTTC. It specifies CASSLDRDSGYTF.

This clone has just a few counts. In the same sample, other DNA sequences code for this CDR3. The chain employs TRBV19 and TRBJ2-5; perhaps TRBD2 as D (6 bases). V lost 3 bases to trimming and J lost 4 bases, with 12 bases between them. CDR3 length: 14 amino acids. Germline V gene sequence: CDR1 LNHDA, CDR2 SQIVND (reference sequence). The CDR3 is CASSIGTGGETQYF. The CDR3 DNA reads as TGTGCCAGTAGTATTGGGACCGGGGGAGAGACCCAGTACTTC. Full variable domain (rest looked up from reference TRBV19 and TRBJ2-5): DGGITQSPKYLFRKEGQNVTLSCEQNLNHDAMYWYRQDPGQGLRLIYYSQIVNDFQKGDIAEGYSVSREKKESFPLTVTSAQKNPTAFYLCASSIGTGGETQYFGPGTRLLVL.

The genes are TRBV7-3 and TRBJ1-2; TRBD1 agrees at 8 bases. V shed 5 bases and J 2 bases; nucleotides not matched to a gene: 7. The CDR3 runs to 15 residues. The germline V gene has CDR1 SGHTA and CDR2 FQGTGA. The CDR3 bases are TGTGCCAGCAGCCGGGAGGCAGGGGGCAACTATGGCTACACCTTC. Its translation: CASSREAGGNYGYTF.

Only a few counts were recorded for this clone. The CDR3 region has the DNA TGTGCCAGCACCCAGAGGGCCTCCGTCACAGATACGCAGTATTTT. Protein product: CASTQRASVTDTQYF. The chain has TRBV27 and TRBJ2-3; D is possibly TRBD2 (5 bases). Germline V gene lookup returns CDR1 MNHEY and CDR2 SMNVEV (reference sequence). The CDR3 length is 15 residues. Trimming took off 7 bases at V and 2 bases at J, with 16 bases between the two ends.

The J gene is TRBJ1-3, the V gene TRBV19, with unresolved D. CDR1 LNHDA and CDR2 SQIVND come from the germline V gene (reference sequence). V was trimmed by 5 bases and J by 1 base, leaving 36 bases between them. The CDR3 sequence is 23 residues long. CDR3 coding DNA: TGTGCCAGTAGTGTTACATTTGAGTTAGTGACATTGCCCCGAATTTGGTCTGGAAACACCATATATTTT. Translating gives CASSVTFELVTLPRIWSGNTIYF.

The V and J genes are TRBV6-4 and TRBJ2-3; TRBD1 agrees at 7 bases. The J segment lost 0 bases and the V segment lost 6 bases, leaving 9 bases of the junction unmatched. Germline-derived CDR1 and CDR2 are MRHNA and SNTAGT. CDR3 size: 16 residues. For the CDR3, the DNA is TGTGCCAGCAGCAGACAGGGCGATGTAAGCACAGATACGCAGTATTTT. Its protein product is CASSRQGDVSTDTQYF.

The gene calls are TRBV7-2 and TRBJ1-1, with TRBD1 as a possible D gene (6 bases). The germline V gene encodes CDR1 SGHTA and CDR2 FQGNSA. Trimming cost V 6 bases and J 2 bases, with 10 bases left between them. This CDR3 region has 13 residues. The CDR3 here is CASSQQGNTEAFF. The CDR3 nucleotides read TGTGCCAGCAGTCAACAGGGAAACACTGAAGCTTTCTTT.

The V and J genes are TRBV5-6 and TRBJ2-2, with TRBD2 identical over 8 bases. From germline, CDR1 is SGHDT and CDR2 YYEEEE. J lost 5 bases, V lost 1 base, and 7 bases had no gene match. The CDR3 consists of 16 residues. Here the CDR3 DNA reads TGTGCCAGCAGCTTGCTTCGGGAGGGCGGGACCGGGGAGCTGTTTTTT. This translates into CASSLLREGGTGELFF.